The 17 T cell receptor beta chains below come from one sample, sequenced in a study of blood T cells in healthy people across ages. Next came a second PCR, run for roughly 6 to 11 cycles, which used a sample-barcoded 5' primer along with a J-beta primer mix. TCRdb ran MiXCR on the 5' RACE reads and lists one entry per CDR3 protein. The table includes a few hundred thousand distinct CDR3 sequences, 27% detected once. Sample: blood. Every receptor here comes from a woman in her 70s in good health.

This clonotype occurred a few times. CDR3 residues: CAIKSESIYGYTF. CDR3 DNA: TGTGCCATCAAATCGGAGTCCATCTATGGCTACACCTTC. The V call is TRBV10-3, the J call TRBJ1-2; D gene uncertain. Germline V gene data show CDR1 as ENHRY and CDR2 as SYGVKD. The CDR3 extends over 13 amino acids. V lost 7 bases, J lost 4 bases, and 13 bases lay in between.

Concerning this clonotype: A read error may produce the germline difference seen at one junction end. The rearrangement links TRBV7-9 to TRBJ2-3; D is perhaps TRBD2 (7 bases). The CDR3 has 16 amino acids. Germline CDR1 is SEHNR and CDR2 is FQNEAQ (reference sequence). The CDR3 is CASRFSGGGSTDMQYF. The CDR3 region has the DNA TGTGCCAGCCGCTTCAGTGGCGGGGGCAGCACAGATATGCAGTATTTT.

This clonotype was detected only a few times. The chain joins TRBV12-3 or TRBV12-4 to TRBJ2-7; the match to TRBD1 covers 10 bases. With V trimmed by 5 bases and J by 1 base, 5 bases remained unmatched. This CDR3 spans 15 amino acids. DNA of the CDR3: TGTGCCAGCAGTCCCCGGGACAGGGGATCCTACGAGCAGTACTTC. It codes for CASSPRDRGSYEQYF.

The V gene is TRBV7-7, the J gene TRBJ2-3, with 9 bases matching TRBD2. The CDR3 contains 15 residues. Trimming cost V 5 bases and J 2 bases; bases outside gene matches: 5. In germline, CDR1 is SSHAT, CDR2 FNYEAQ (reference sequence). CDR3 loop: CASSPTSGFTDTQYF. CDR3 DNA sequence: TGTGCCAGCAGCCCGACTAGCGGCTTCACAGATACGCAGTATTTT. Full variable domain (remainder filled in from reference TRBV7-7 and TRBJ2-3): GAGVSQSPRYKVTKRGQDVTLRCDPISSHATLYWYQQALGQGPEFLTYFNYEAQPDKSGLPSDRFSAERPEGSISTLTIQRTEQRDSAMYRCASSPTSGFTDTQYFGPGTRLTVL.

In this sample, this clonotype turned up a few times. This chain connects TRBV24-1 to TRBJ2-1; 7 nucleotides agree with TRBD1. After removal of 2 bases from V and 8 bases from J, the junction contained 11 bases not matched to a gene. This CDR3 comprises 16 residues. The germline gives CDR1 KGHDR, CDR2 SFDVKD. The chain's CDR3 is CATSDYDKTGSDEQFF. The CDR3 DNA follows: TGTGCCACCAGTGATTACGATAAGACAGGGTCCGATGAGCAGTTCTTC.

DNA of the CDR3: TGTGCCAGCAGTTACTCCCCGGTAGCGGGGGCCCAAGAGACCCAGTACTTC. It encodes CASSYSPVAGAQETQYF. V gene TRBV6-5 combines with J gene TRBJ2-5, with 9 nucleotides matching TRBD2. Germline assignment: CDR1 MNHEY and CDR2 SVGAGI. There are 17 residues in the CDR3. J was trimmed by 1 base and V by 0 bases; bases with no gene match: 6.

The V gene is TRBV5-1, the J gene TRBJ2-2; D is perhaps TRBD1 (7 bases). The germline gives CDR1 SGHRS, CDR2 YFSETQ. The V end lost 4 bases, the J end lost 5 bases, and 15 bases lay between the germline ends. The CDR3 consists of 15 residues. Here the CDR3 reads CASSPGGLGTGELFF. CDR3 DNA: TGCGCCAGCAGCCCAGGGGGGCTCGGGACCGGGGAGCTGTTTTTT.

V is TRBV7-2 and J is TRBJ2-5; possibly TRBD2 for D (5 bases). CDR1 and CDR2 (germline): SGHTA, FQGNSA. The ends were cut back, 5 bases at V and 4 bases at J, with 11 bases in the middle. The CDR3 loop spans 13 amino acids. CDR3 protein: CASSRERAETQYF. The CDR3 DNA follows: TGTGCCAGCAGCCGCGAGAGGGCAGAGACCCAGTACTTC. The whole variable domain, remainder taken from reference TRBV7-2 and TRBJ2-5, is GAGVSQSPSNKVTEKGKDVELRCDPISGHTALYWYRQSLGQGLEFLIYFQGNSAPDKSGLPSDRFSAERTGGSVSTLTIQRTQQEDSAVYLCASSRERAETQYFGPGTRLLVL.

The chain recombines TRBV24-1 with TRBJ2-2, with a weak D call TRBD2 (6 bases). The CDR3 sequence is 11 residues long. V lost 9 bases and J 5 bases, leaving 6 bases between the germline ends. In germline, CDR1 is KGHDR, CDR2 SFDVKD. The CDR3 DNA is TGTGCCACCGGGAGGACCGGGGAGCTGTTTTTT. Translation gives CATGRTGELFF.

V usage is TRBV2 and J usage is TRBJ2-5, with TRBD2 identical over 9 bases. V gave up 6 bases and J gave up 3 bases; unmatched junction bases: 5. Germline V gene lookup returns CDR1 SNHLY and CDR2 FYNNEI. The CDR3 totals 14 residues. DNA for the CDR3: TGTGCCAGCAGCTTAGCGGGGGATGAAGAGACCCAGTACTTC. It codes for CASSLAGDEETQYF.

This clonotype has more than one count but fewer than ten. This chain connects TRBV4-2 to TRBJ2-1; D gene ambiguous. The better agreement between TRBJ2-7 and the DNA end casts doubt on the J call. This CDR3 has 16 amino acids. Germline CDR1 and CDR2: LGHNA and YNFKEQ. As DNA, the CDR3 is TGTGCCAGCAGCCGAGAAATGGCACCGAGTCCTTACGAGCAGTACTTC. Residues: CASSREMAPSPYEQYF.

On this clonotype: A much bigger clone sits one base away, suggesting this may be a read error. This chain joins TRBV12-3 or TRBV12-4 and TRBJ1-2, with D unclear. The CDR3 has 12 residues. CDR3 residues: CAGSSPGGGYTF. The CDR3 DNA follows: TGTGCCGGCAGTTCCCCGGGAGGAGGCTACACCTTC.

This clonotype appeared a few times. The chain has TRBV12-3 or TRBV12-4 and TRBJ1-3; TRBD1 matches 9 bases. The ends lost 6 bases at V and 7 bases at J; junction bases unmatched: 13. This CDR3 is built from 16 residues. CDR3 in DNA: TGTGCCAGCAGACGGGGACAGGGTCCGCTCTGGAACACCATATATTTT. Translation gives CASRRGQGPLWNTIYF.

The chain uses TRBV29-1 and TRBJ2-1; 7 nucleotides align to TRBD1. The DNA end is more similar to TRBJ2-7, so the J call may be wrong. The V gene's germline CDR1 is SQVTM and CDR2 ANQGSEA. The CDR3 extends over 14 amino acids. In DNA, the CDR3 is TGCAGCGTTGCGGGAACAGGGGATCCCTACGAGCAGTACTTC. Residues: CSVAGTGDPYEQYF.

The chain recombines TRBV29-1 with TRBJ2-5; 11 positions agree with TRBD1. The better agreement between TRBJ2-1 and the DNA end casts doubt on the J call. CDR1 is SQVTM and CDR2 is ANQGSEA in the germline V gene. The CDR3 consists of 12 residues. CDR3 protein: CSADRGLDEQFF. The CDR3 DNA follows: TGCAGCGCGGACAGGGGGCTCGATGAGCAGTTCTTC.

This rearrangement joins TRBV29-1 to TRBJ2-1, with TRBD2 matching 10 bases. This CDR3 is built from 15 residues. Germline CDR1 SQVTM, CDR2 ANQGSEA. V lost 8 bases, J lost 7 bases, and 14 bases stayed unmatched. For the CDR3, the DNA is TGCAGCTCAAATGGGGCTAGCGGGAGTACAAATGAGCAGTTCTTC. Protein sequence: CSSNGASGSTNEQFF.

This clonotype has just one count. The chain links TRBV9 to TRBJ2-5; maybe TRBD2 (6 bases). Germline V lookup: CDR1 SGDLS, CDR2 YYNGEE. CDR3 size: 14 residues. The V end was cut by 0 bases, the J end by 5 bases, with 11 bases between. CDR3: CASSVGRGLETQYF. As DNA, the CDR3 is TGTGCCAGCAGCGTAGGCCGGGGGTTGGAGACCCAGTACTTC.